This T cell receptor beta chain was retrieved from a study of T cells after yellow fever vaccination (dated by TCRdb to between 2018 and 2021). Describing the broader study: The SMART-Seq v4 Ultra Low Input RNA kit was used to prepare libraries from fractions with low cell numbers. Two healthy male donors, one aged 18 to 29 and one aged 30 to 39 years, were included in the cohort. To follow T-cell clones before and after both primary and booster YFV17D yellow fever vaccination, bulk TCR alpha and beta repertoires underwent longitudinal sequencing. Blood samples were taken at several timepoints before and after primary and secondary immunization, and bulk PBMC replicates and cell subsets were isolated. The full study reports these points: Compared with the primary T-cell response, the secondary T-cell response was weaker but faster, peaking on day 5 rather than day 15. A small share of clonotypes was detected in both CD4 and CD8 compartments, with the overlap likely arising from convergent recombination. After the booster, most of the clones that had expanded following primary vaccination were detected again (almost 98% of CD4 and around 88% of CD8), which suggests that memory was broadly maintained. The study included only a couple of donors, which limits how far the findings can be generalized. Computational filtering was required because FACS-sorted repertoires could contain abundant contaminating clonotypes from the bulk population.

The treatment or condition label corresponds to: live attenuated yellow fever vaccine strain. At each blood-draw timepoint, two biological replicates of bulk PBMCs were obtained. A standard Ficoll-Paque protocol was used to isolate PBMCs from peripheral blood. TriZol was used to extract RNA from bulk PBMCs, CD4 and CD8 fractions, and dextramer-positive and dextramer-negative fractions. Synthesis of TCR cDNA relied on 5'RACE template switching, a step that introduced a universal primer site along with unique molecular identifiers. Priming of cDNA synthesis was performed from both the TCR alpha and TCR beta constant segments. Libraries were amplified in two PCR steps, with sample barcodes and sequencing adapters added in the second step. Libraries were sequenced on Illumina HiSeq 2500 (2x100 bp) or NovaSeq (2x150 bp). The study's processing was this. Demultiplexing of reads and collapsing into UMI consensus sequences were performed with MIGEC, and V(D)J alignment was carried out with MiXCR. Clonotypes responding to the vaccine were identified with edgeR on replicate PBMC samples, with the criteria of FDR below 0.01 and a log2 fold change above 5 up to day 15. Bulk clonotypes were assigned CD4 or CD8 identity according to which sequenced CD4 or CD8 repertoire held them at higher abundance. The raw public data were reprocessed by TCRdb itself: fastp quality trimming at Q25, MiXCR clonotype calling, in-frame beta chains only. Identical CDR3 proteins give one entry, which carries the most common genes and DNA. The V and J calls come from TCRdb's annotation, not from the publication. The sample table holds 300,000 to 400,000 distinct CDR3 sequences, of which more than 8.5% were seen once. The ten most abundant clones make up roughly 18% of the sample.

V is reduced by 5 bases and J by 6 bases, leaving a spacing of 20 bases between them. CDR1 and CDR2, per the germline V gene (reference sequence), are DFQATT and SNEGSKA. CDR3 length: 15 amino acids, cysteine to phenylalanine. Only the CDR3 portion is preserved as DNA: 45 bases, with reading frame beginning at the first base. In its sample, this clonotype was seen a few times. No antigen is known for it. No base quality values were provided; no much bigger clone lies one nucleotide off. The source was PBMCs, collected on the day of the first yellow fever vaccination. The TCR originated in a man aged 18 to 29 who received the YFV17D yellow fever vaccine. The chain couples TRBV20-1 to TRBJ2-1; the D gene is possibly TRBD1 or TRBD2, with 6 bases matching each. The CDR3 region has the sequence CSASSRAGTLNEQFF. The bases read TGCAGTGCTTCCTCCCGGGCGGGGACACTCAATGAGCAGTTCTTC.